This T cell receptor beta chain was documented in a study of OX40 agonist ivuxolimab in advanced cancers. Study-wide results and caveats: Some nonresponders additionally presented with little normalized T-cell clonal expansion. Circulating CD4+ and CD8+ T cells showed clonal expansion by week 6 at 0.1 to 3.0 mg/kg.

Generated by immunoSEQ multiplex PCR, the TCRdb table keeps only in-frame clones and is missing some. The table has 70,000 or so clones, 87% seen once. The CDR3 extends over 17 amino acids. Points on this clone: Its antigen is not known.

The chain combines TRBV21-1 with TRBJ2-3; no check of the table's D call, TRBD2, against the DNA was made. TRBV21-1 is a recognized pseudogene. The specimen comprised CD4+ or CD8+ T cells sorted from blood, sampled in a trial of the OX40 agonist ivuxolimab. The receptor comes from an adult with an advanced solid tumor such as melanoma, head and neck, liver or kidney cancer. The chain's CDR3 is CASSKGNASGSSDTQYF. In nucleotides, the CDR3 is TGTGCCAGCAGCAAAGGGAATGCTAGCGGGAGTTCAGATACGCAGTATTTT.